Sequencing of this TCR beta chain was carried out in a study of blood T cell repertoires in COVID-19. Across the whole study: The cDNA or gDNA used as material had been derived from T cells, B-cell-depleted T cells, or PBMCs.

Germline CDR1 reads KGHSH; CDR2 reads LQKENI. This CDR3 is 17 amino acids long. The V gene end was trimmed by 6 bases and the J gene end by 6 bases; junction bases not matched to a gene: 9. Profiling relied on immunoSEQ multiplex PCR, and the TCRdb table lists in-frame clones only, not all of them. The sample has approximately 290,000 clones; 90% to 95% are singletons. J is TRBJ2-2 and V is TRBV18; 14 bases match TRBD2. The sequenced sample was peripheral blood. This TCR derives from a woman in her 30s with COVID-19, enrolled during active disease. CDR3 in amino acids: CASSAGTSGRYAGELFF. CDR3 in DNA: TGTGCCAGCTCGGCCGGGACTAGCGGGAGATACGCCGGGGAGCTGTTTTTT.